These 2 T cell receptor beta chains came from one sample sequenced in a study of blood T cell repertoires in COVID-19. Generated by immunoSEQ multiplex PCR, the TCRdb table keeps only in-frame clones and is missing some. The sample includes under 300,000 clones, roughly 80% of them seen just once. Sequencing was done on a sample of peripheral blood. Receptor source: a human donor with COVID-19, enrolled during active disease. The donor label of this sample is uncertain.

DNA for the CDR3: TGTGCCAGCAGCTTACCCGACAGGGTCATGAACACTGAAGCTTTCTTT. It is translated as CASSLPDRVMNTEAFF. The gene calls are TRBV13 and TRBJ1-1; 7 nucleotides line up with TRBD1. With 2 bases clipped from V and 0 bases from J, the junction kept 6 bases outside the gene matches. Germline values: CDR1 PRHDT, CDR2 FYEKMQ (reference sequence). This CDR3 is 16 amino acids long.

The chain links TRBV3-1 (or the pseudogene TRBV3-2) to TRBJ2-7, with 7 positions matching TRBD1. The germline gives CDR1 LGHDT, CDR2 YNNKEL (reference sequence). V dropped 1 base and J dropped 1; count of bases not matched to a gene: 13. The CDR3 has 18 residues. CDR3 DNA sequence: TGTGCCAGCAGCCAAGGTTGGCGGAGGACAGGTTTGTCCTACGAGCAGTACTTC. Translating gives CASSQGWRRTGLSYEQYF.